This T cell receptor (beta chain) came from a study of T-cell reconstitution after alpha-beta-depleted transplantation in children. Molecular barcoding with unique molecular identifiers was used for the TCRbeta library. TCRdb re-called the PCR reads with MiXCR, one entry per CDR3 protein. Among 70,000 or so distinct CDR3 sequences listed, approximately 10% were seen once. The CDR3 extends over 18 amino acids. Note on this clonotype: A single base separates this from a much larger clone, so it may be a read error.

The chain joins TRBV12-3 or TRBV12-4 to TRBJ2-3; 7 bases agree with TRBD1. The starting material was PBMCs, obtained before TCRalphabeta/CD19-depleted stem cell transplant. This sequence originates from a boy aged 10-17 years with acute myeloid leukemia, due to receive a stem cell transplant. The CDR3 DNA is TGTACCAGCAGTTTAAACGTGCTTAGGGGGCCTGGCTCAGATACGCAGTATTTT. Translation: CTSSLNVLRGPGSDTQYF.